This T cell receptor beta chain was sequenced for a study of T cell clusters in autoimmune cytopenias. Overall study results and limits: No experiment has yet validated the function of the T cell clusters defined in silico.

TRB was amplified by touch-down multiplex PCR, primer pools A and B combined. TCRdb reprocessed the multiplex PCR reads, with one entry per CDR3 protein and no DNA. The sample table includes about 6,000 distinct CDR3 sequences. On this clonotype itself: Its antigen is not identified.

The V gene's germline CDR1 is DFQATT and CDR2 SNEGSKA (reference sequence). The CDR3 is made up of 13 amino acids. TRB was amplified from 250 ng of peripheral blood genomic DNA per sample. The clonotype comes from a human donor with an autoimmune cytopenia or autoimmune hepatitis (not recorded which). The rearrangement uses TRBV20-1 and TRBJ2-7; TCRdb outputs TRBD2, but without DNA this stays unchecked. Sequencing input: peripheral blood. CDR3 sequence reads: CSAGSGGAYEQYF.